The clone carrying this T cell receptor (beta chain) was detected only once. The PCR was carried out with 60 Vbeta primers and 13 Jbeta primers. Sequenced by immunoSEQ multiplex PCR; TCRdb stores in-frame clones only, minus some. The sample has 120,000 or so clones, 74% seen once; the top ten hold around a tenth. The data derive from a study of cytomegalovirus exposure and HLA in healthy donors. V lost 1 base and J 2 bases, leaving 9 bases between the germline ends. The germline V gene encodes CDR1 SGHNT and CDR2 YYREEE (reference sequence). There are 14 residues in the CDR3. This clonotype was sampled from a woman between 50 and 59 years old in good health and CMV-seropositive. The genes are TRBV5-4 and TRBJ1-1; no definite D call. Sequenced material: PBMCs. The CDR3 DNA reads as TGTGCCAGCAGCTTGTCACAGTCTAACACTGAAGCTTTCTTT. Protein product: CASSLSQSNTEAFF.